A single T cell receptor (beta chain) is shown here with its context. This clonotype was observed a few times. What this receptor recognizes is not known. The sample holds no much larger clone one base away, and base qualities are not on file. Library preparation was by RT-PCR. Sequencing was carried out with a NextSeq 550. TCRdb itself trimmed the public reads at Q25 with fastp, ran MiXCR and retained productive beta chains. Identical CDR3 proteins give one entry, which carries the most common genes and DNA. A total of approximately 430,000 distinct CDR3 sequences appear in this sample, more than 15% of them only once. The ten largest account for 6% to 8% of the sample. These data belong to a study of patients and donors after allogeneic stem cell transplantation (dated by TCRdb to 2020 to 2021). The sequence was obtained from a human donor who was either an allogeneic HSCT recipient or a stem cell or donor lymphocyte infusion donor (not recorded which). It is not recorded whose cells these are; they may come from a transplant donor. The material sequenced was blood, either unsorted or a sorted T cell fraction (not recorded which).

The sequenced DNA is TGTGCCAGCAGCTCCGACAGGTTTACTGAAGCTTTCTTT. Its translation is CASSSDRFTEAFF. The sequence links TRBV7-3 to TRBJ1-1; TRBD1 is possibly the D segment (6 matching bases). Reading from cysteine to phenylalanine, the CDR3 counts 13 amino acids. CDR3 DNA only is kept here, 39 bases in frame from base 1. V lost 4 bases and J lost 5 bases; the stretch between them is 11 bases long. The germline V gene provides CDR1 SGHTA and CDR2 FQGTGA.